This T cell receptor beta chain was recovered during a study of cytomegalovirus exposure and HLA in healthy donors. Study overall: Early released data had tens of millions of unique TCRs, all coming from HLA-typed donors.

About this clone itself: What it recognizes is unknown.

Study-level results: Among CMV-associated TCR beta chains, most appeared HLA-restricted in a later analysis. TCR beta V- and J-gene trimming was later associated with a missense DCLRE1C variant. Some V segments (TRBV6-2 and TRBV6-3 among them) were excluded as indistinguishable.

Primers for the PCR totalled 60 Vbeta and 13 Jbeta. Generated by immunoSEQ multiplex PCR, the TCRdb table keeps only in-frame clones and is missing some. The data contain under 150,000 clones, around four fifths of them seen just once; the ten biggest clones take up about 7.5%. Germline lookup yields CDR1 GTSNPN and CDR2 SVGIG (reference sequence). This CDR3 contains 16 residues. V shed 0 bases and J shed 6 bases, with 20 bases lying between them. The TCR sequence derives from a woman in her forties or fifties in good health and CMV-seropositive. This rearrangement joins TRBV30 to TRBJ1-2, with D uncertain. The sample comprised PBMCs. The CDR3 DNA reads as TGTGCCTGGAGTGTACCTGATCGACGGGAGAGGAATGGCTACACCTTC. Amino acid sequence: CAWSVPDRRERNGYTF.